These 20 T cell receptor beta chains were all obtained from the same sample, sequenced in a study of blood T cell repertoires in COVID-19 (dated by TCRdb to 2019 to 2021). Library preparation used the immunoSEQ multiplex PCR assay. TCRdb provides this immuneACCESS table in a form limited to in-frame rearrangements. Some clones are lacking; in checked studies, under half of them reflect an unresolved V gene, and why the rest are absent is not known. A total of a few hundred thousand clones appear in this sample, approximately 82% of them only once. Approximately 10% of the sample is taken by the ten largest. Sequenced input: peripheral blood. These receptors were collected from a middle-aged man with active or convalescent COVID-19.

The chain links TRBV7-2 to TRBJ1-1; no firm D call. This CDR3 is built from 14 residues. The germline V and J ends were trimmed by 1 base and 5 bases, with 11 bases remaining between them. From germline, CDR1 is SGHTA and CDR2 FQGNSA. As DNA, the CDR3 is TGTGCCAGCAGCTTAGAACGGGTGGAAACTGAAGCTTTCTTT. It encodes CASSLERVETEAFF.

The chain carries TRBV27 and TRBJ1-1; no clear D gene. Germline lookup yields CDR1 MNHEY and CDR2 SMNVEV (reference sequence). Trimming took 5 bases from V and 1 from J, leaving 23 bases between them. The CDR3 runs to 18 residues. Here the CDR3 DNA reads TGTGCCAGCAGTCCCCAAATCTACTATGACGGTCCGAACACTGAAGCTTTCTTT. Its protein is CASSPQIYYDGPNTEAFF.

The rearrangement uses TRBV5-6 and TRBJ2-1, with 11 bases identical to TRBD2. Trimming took 0 bases from V and 4 from J; bases not matched to a gene: 6. This CDR3 has 17 amino acids. Germline CDR1 and CDR2: SGHDT and YYEEEE. CDR3 nucleotide sequence: TGTGCCAGCAGCTTGGTAGCTAGCGGGGGGCTTTACAATGAGCAGTTCTTC. This translates into CASSLVASGGLYNEQFF.

This clone came up once. V usage is TRBV6-2 or TRBV6-3 and J usage is TRBJ2-7, with D maybe TRBD2 (5 bases). Germline V gene sequence: CDR1 MNHEY, CDR2 SVGEGT. V was pared by 2 bases and J by 3 bases, with 11 bases between. The CDR3 consists of 14 residues. In DNA, the CDR3 is TGTGCCAGCAGTTACGCCGGGGTAGGCTACGAGCAGTACTTC. Translating it yields CASSYAGVGYEQYF.

The chain carries TRBV6-6 and TRBJ2-1, with 12 bases lining up with TRBD2. The CDR3 length is 15 residues. Germline V lookup: CDR1 MNHNY, CDR2 SVGAGI (reference sequence). The V and J ends lost 7 bases and 5 bases, in that order; junction bases with no gene match: 6. The CDR3 DNA follows: TGTGCCAGCACATCTAGCGGGGGGGCTCACAATGAGCAGTTCTTC. Its translation: CASTSSGGAHNEQFF.

This clone has just one count. The chain links TRBV18 to TRBJ2-3; possibly TRBD1 for D (6 bases). The germline CDR1 and CDR2 sequences are KGHSH and LQKENI. Trimming stripped 4 bases from V and 2 bases from J, with 10 bases between. The CDR3 has 14 amino acids. The CDR3 sequence: CASSRQEVTDTQYF. The CDR3, as DNA: TGTGCCAGCTCACGACAGGAGGTCACAGATACGCAGTATTTT.

The chain recombines TRBV29-1 with TRBJ1-1, with a possible D match to TRBD1 (5 bases). Germline assignment: CDR1 SQVTM and CDR2 ANQGSEA. The V gene lost 6 bases and the J gene lost 10 bases, with 15 bases spanning the gap. The CDR3 totals 11 residues. The CDR3 DNA sequence: TGCAGCGTCCCACGGGACTCAGGAGCTTTCTTT. Residues: CSVPRDSGAFF.

This chain connects TRBV5-8 to TRBJ2-3, with a tentative D call TRBD2 (5 bases). This CDR3 is 15 amino acids long. V was trimmed by 5 bases and J by 0 bases, leaving 13 bases between them. The germline V gene has CDR1 SGHTS and CDR2 YDEGEE. The CDR3 bases are TGTGCCAGCAGTCATGGGGAGACTAGCACAGATACGCAGTATTTT. Translation gives CASSHGETSTDTQYF. The entire variable domain, with the rest obtained from reference TRBV5-8 and TRBJ2-3, is as follows: EAGVTQSPTHLIKTRGQQATLRCSPISGHTSVYWYQQALGLGLQFLLWYDEGEERNRGNFPPRFSGRQFPNYSSELNVNALELEDSALYLCASSHGETSTDTQYFGPGTRLTVL.

The chain's CDR3 is CASSSHDTLYEQYV. CDR3 nucleotides: TGTGCCAGCAGTTCACACGACACCCTCTACGAGCAGTACGTC. The chain couples TRBV6-5 to TRBJ2-7; unclear D gene. The CDR3 has 14 amino acids. The germline V and J ends were trimmed by 4 bases and 3 bases, with 13 bases remaining between them. Germline V gene lookup returns CDR1 MNHEY and CDR2 SVGAGI.

This clone has a single count. CDR3 amino acids: CASTTLGGQPQHF. Written as DNA, the CDR3 is TGTGCCAGTACCACCCTGGGCGGGCAGCCCCAGCATTTT. The chain employs TRBV19 and TRBJ1-5; D remains unclear. The CDR3 totals 13 residues. The germline gives CDR1 LNHDA, CDR2 SQIVND (reference sequence). V was trimmed by 7 bases and J by 7 bases, leaving 14 bases between them.

The chain's CDR3 is CSAKQVTEAFF. The DNA for the CDR3 is TGCAGTGCTAAACAGGTAACTGAAGCTTTCTTT. The chain is built from TRBV20-1 and TRBJ1-1; tentatively, D is TRBD1 (5 bases). Trimming took off 4 bases at V and 5 bases at J, with 8 bases between the two ends. CDR1 is DFQATT, CDR2 SNEGSKA, per germline (reference sequence). This CDR3 has 11 amino acids.

This clone was seen just once. This chain connects TRBV19 to TRBJ1-3; 7 bases match TRBD1. The CDR3 contains 16 residues. The V gene end was trimmed by 5 bases and the J gene end by 2 bases; junction bases not matched to a gene: 9. Per germline, CDR1 LNHDA and CDR2 SQIVND (reference sequence). The DNA for the CDR3 is TGTGCCAGTAGTCTCAACCGACAGGGCGCTGGAAACACCATATATTTT. Its translation: CASSLNRQGAGNTIYF.

This chain links TRBV10-1 with TRBJ1-6; 7 bases agree with TRBD1. Germline V gives CDR1 WNHNN, CDR2 SYGVQD (reference sequence). CDR3 length: 18 amino acids. Losses at the gene ends were 6 bases for V and 3 bases for J; bases not matched to a gene: 14. CDR3 nucleotides: TGCGCCAGCAGAAGACGAACAGGGGCCAAGGACTATAATTCACCCCTCCACTTT. Protein: CASRRRTGAKDYNSPLHF.

The rearrangement joins TRBV6-5 to TRBJ1-4; D uncertain. CDR1 is MNHEY, CDR2 SVGAGI, per germline. V was trimmed by 2 bases and J by 7 bases, leaving 11 bases between them. The CDR3 length is 14 residues. CDR3 DNA: TGTGCCAGCAGTTACACCGCCACGGGTGAAAAACTGTTTTTT. Translated: CASSYTATGEKLFF.

The chain employs TRBV11-2 and TRBJ1-2; 12 bases align to TRBD1. The germline V gene has CDR1 SGHAT and CDR2 FQNNGV. With V trimmed by 0 bases and J by 3 bases, 2 bases remained unmatched. This CDR3 has 16 amino acids. CDR3 nucleotide sequence: TGTGCCAGCAGCTTAGACGGGACAGGGGGCTACTATGGCTACACCTTC. Residues: CASSLDGTGGYYGYTF.

The chain couples TRBV3-1 (or the pseudogene TRBV3-2) to TRBJ2-3, with 9 bases lining up with TRBD2. J gave up 0 bases and V 1 base, and 2 bases lay outside the gene matches. The CDR3 length is 16 residues. The germline gives CDR1 LGHDT, CDR2 YNNKEL (reference sequence). The chain's CDR3 is CASSQVTSGSTDTQYF. The DNA for the CDR3 is TGTGCCAGCAGCCAAGTGACTAGCGGAAGCACAGATACGCAGTATTTT.

The genes are TRBV28 and TRBJ1-1; 10 bases fit TRBD1. The V and J ends lost 5 bases and 3 bases, in that order; junction bases with no gene match: 15. CDR1 and CDR2 from the germline V gene are MDHEN and SYDVKM. The CDR3 extends over 18 amino acids. CDR3 loop: CASSPWVGQGPSDTEAFF. In DNA, the CDR3 is TGTGCCAGCAGTCCATGGGTGGGACAGGGGCCCTCGGACACTGAAGCTTTCTTT.

This sequence joins TRBV6-1 and TRBJ2-5; D is possibly TRBD2 (6 bases). The CDR3 loop spans 13 amino acids. Trimming removed 3 bases from V and 7 bases from J, with 12 bases in between. Germline V gene data show CDR1 as MNHNS and CDR2 as SASEGT. Here the CDR3 reads CASSDQWRGTQYF. The CDR3 nucleotides are TGTGCCAGCAGTGACCAGTGGAGGGGGACCCAGTACTTC.

This chain connects TRBV7-3 to TRBJ2-5; D call uncertain. CDR1 is SGHTA, CDR2 FQGTGA, per germline. The CDR3 totals 13 residues. Trimming stripped 5 bases from V and 2 bases from J, with 9 bases between. CDR3 bases: TGTGCCAGCAGCAGAGCCGTACAAGAGACCCAGTACTTC. Protein sequence: CASSRAVQETQYF.

A word on this clone: A junction end diverges from the germline sequence, so it may reflect a read error. V is TRBV24-1 and J is TRBJ2-2, with TRBD2 as a possible D gene (5 bases). Per the germline V gene, CDR1 is KGHDR and CDR2 is SFDVKD. The CDR3 runs to 14 residues. The CDR3, as DNA: TGTGCCACCGGTGAGGGCTGGGACACCGGGGAGCTGTTTTTT. Its protein product is CATGEGWDTGELFF.